The clone carrying this TCR beta chain was counted between two and nine times. Its cognate antigen is unknown. The CDR3 spans 15 residues. Germline V gene sequence: CDR1 MNHEY, CDR2 SVGAGI. V lost 2 bases, J lost 4 bases, and 3 bases stayed unmatched. TCRdb independently ran MiXCR on the RT-PCR reads; one entry per CDR3 protein. The profile shows about 650,000 distinct CDR3 sequences, 12% to 15% of them singletons. This sample stems from a study of response to subunit inactivated influenza vaccine. Overall study findings and caveats: The study's authors posited that every seasonal influenza vaccination enlists few new T cells.

The chain joins TRBV6-5 to TRBJ2-1; TRBD1 matches at 9 bases. This receptor was obtained from a man between 45 and 60 years old who received an inactivated influenza vaccine. The sample consisted of PBMCs from blood, taken around two weeks before vaccination. CDR3 loop: CASSYGTGRYNEQFF. The CDR3 DNA reads TGTGCCAGCAGTTACGGGACAGGGCGATACAATGAGCAGTTCTTC.